The 4 T cell receptor beta chains below were found in one sample sequenced in a study of CD8 T cells in Susac syndrome. RNA totalling about 0.45 to 1 ug underwent reverse transcription with random hexamers. TCRdb re-called the immunoSEQ multiplex PCR reads through MiXCR, storing one row per CDR3 protein. The data show roughly 130,000 distinct CDR3 sequences, roughly 94% seen once. Sequenced sample: CD4+ T cells from PBMCs. The origin of the receptors is a human donor with multiple sclerosis.

The chain links TRBV18 to TRBJ2-2, with a possible D match to TRBD2 (5 bases). V was pared by 8 bases and J by 2 bases, with 15 bases between. Germline V CDR1 and CDR2: KGHSH, LQKENI. This CDR3 is built from 15 residues. The CDR3 here is CASLRGQINTGELFF. CDR3 DNA sequence: TGTGCCAGCCTAAGAGGGCAGATTAACACCGGGGAGCTGTTTTTT. Variable domain in full (rest from reference TRBV18 and TRBJ2-2): NAGVMQNPRHLVRRRGQEARLRCSPMKGHSHVYWYRQLPEEGLKFMVYLQKENIIDESGMPKERFSAEFPKEGPSILRIQQVVRGDSAAYFCASLRGQINTGELFFGEGSRLTVL.

This clonotype came up once. The J gene is TRBJ1-1, the V gene TRBV6-5; TRBD1 might be the D (5 bases). V lost 1 base and J lost 5, with 11 bases in between. This CDR3 has 14 amino acids. CDR1 is MNHEY and CDR2 is SVGAGI in the germline V gene. CDR3 sequence (DNA): TGTGCCAGCAGTTACTGGGGGACGAGGACTGAAGCTTTCTTT. It codes for CASSYWGTRTEAFF.

The J gene is TRBJ2-7, the V gene TRBV29-1; D is possibly TRBD1 (6 bases). Trimming shortened V by 3 bases and J by 0 bases, and 15 bases separated the two germline ends. Germline CDR1 and CDR2: SQVTM and ANQGSEA. The CDR3 length is 15 residues. CDR3 in DNA: TGCAGCGTTGAGGGCAGGGGCCCCAGCTCCTACGAGCAGTACTTC. Amino acid sequence: CSVEGRGPSSYEQYF.

This chain connects TRBV5-4 to TRBJ2-1; TRBD2 matches at 15 bases. Germline trimming cut 4 bases from V and 7 bases from J; bases unmatched to any gene: 9. Germline CDR1 reads SGHNT; CDR2 reads YYREEE (reference sequence). The CDR3 spans 17 residues. CDR3 sequence (DNA): TGTGCCAGCAGCGGCGGGACTAGCGGGAGGCCCTCAAATGAGCAGTTCTTC. This gives the protein CASSGGTSGRPSNEQFF. Combining the CDR3 with reference TRBV5-4 and TRBJ2-1 gives the whole variable domain ETGVTQSPTHLIKTRGQQVTLRCSSQSGHNTVSWYQQALGQGPQFIFQYYREEENGRGNFPPRFSGLQFPNYSSELNVNALELDDSALYLCASSGGTSGRPSNEQFFGPGTRLTVL.